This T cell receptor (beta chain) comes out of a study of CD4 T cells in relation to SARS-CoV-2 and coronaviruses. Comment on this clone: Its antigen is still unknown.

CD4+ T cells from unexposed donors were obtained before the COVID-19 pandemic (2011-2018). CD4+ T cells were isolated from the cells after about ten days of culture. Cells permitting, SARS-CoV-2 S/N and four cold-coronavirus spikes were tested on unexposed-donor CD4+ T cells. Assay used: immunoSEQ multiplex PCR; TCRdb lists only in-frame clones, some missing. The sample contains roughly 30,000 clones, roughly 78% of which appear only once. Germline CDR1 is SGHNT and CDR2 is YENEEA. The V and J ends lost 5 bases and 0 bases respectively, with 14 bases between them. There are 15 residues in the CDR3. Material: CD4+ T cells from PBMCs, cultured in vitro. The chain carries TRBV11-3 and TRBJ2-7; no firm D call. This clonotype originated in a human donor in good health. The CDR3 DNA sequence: TGTGCCAGCAGCCCAGCGTACGGGCGCTCCTACGAGCAGTACTTC. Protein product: CASSPAYGRSYEQYF.